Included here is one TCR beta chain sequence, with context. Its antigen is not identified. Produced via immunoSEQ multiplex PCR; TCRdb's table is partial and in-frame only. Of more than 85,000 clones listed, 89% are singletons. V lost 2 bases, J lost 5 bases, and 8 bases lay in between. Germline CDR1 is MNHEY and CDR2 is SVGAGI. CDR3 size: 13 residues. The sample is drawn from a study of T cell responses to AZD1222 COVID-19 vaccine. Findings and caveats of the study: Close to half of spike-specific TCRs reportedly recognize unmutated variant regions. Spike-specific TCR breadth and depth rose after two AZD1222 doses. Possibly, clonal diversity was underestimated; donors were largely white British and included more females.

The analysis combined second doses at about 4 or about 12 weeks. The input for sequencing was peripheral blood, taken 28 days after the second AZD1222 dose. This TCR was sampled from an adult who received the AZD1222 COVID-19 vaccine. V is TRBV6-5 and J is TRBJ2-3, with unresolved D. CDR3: CASSYGTEDTQYF. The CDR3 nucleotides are TGTGCCAGCAGTTACGGAACCGAAGATACGCAGTATTTT.